Sequencing of this TCR beta chain was carried out in a study of T cell responses to AZD1222 COVID-19 vaccine. Study-wide points: In a largely white British group with more females than males, clonal diversity was possibly underestimated. Spike was spanned by vaccine-associated CD4 TCRs, which were dominant at 160-218 and 743-854.

Measured with immunoSEQ multiplex PCR; TCRdb has only the in-frame clones, and not every one. This table has 150,000 to 200,000 clones, roughly 87% appearing once. Remarks on this clone: The antigen remains unidentified.

The sequence was collected from an adult in good health. This material consisted of peripheral blood, taken on day 0 of AZD1222 vaccination.

The CDR3: CASSLATSAYTDTQYF. The CDR3 DNA sequence: TGCGCCAGCAGCTTGGCCACTAGCGCGTACACAGATACGCAGTATTTT. The chain couples TRBV5-1 to TRBJ2-3, with 7 positions matching TRBD2. The CDR3 sequence is 16 residues long. V shed 0 bases and J 2 bases; nucleotides not matched to a gene: 6. CDR1 SGHRS and CDR2 YFSETQ come from the germline V gene.